The TCR beta chain under discussion was sequenced for a study of blood T cell repertoires in COVID-19 (dated by TCRdb to about 2020). Describing the broader study: Samples from collaborators originated in the United States, Italy and Spain and spanned both the acute and convalescent phases of COVID-19. The dataset comprised deeply sampled blood TCRbeta repertoires from subjects exposed to, actively infected with, or recovered from COVID-19. The material from the prospective study consisted of cDNA or gDNA derived from T cells, B-cell-depleted T cells, or PBMCs. The sample metadata nearly always contained a de-identified subject ID, COVID-19 status, age in years and sex. A freely available public database, intended as a resource for researchers studying the immune response to SARS-CoV-2, is where the repertoires were released. Samples were obtained from the ongoing ImmuneRACE study (first 160 participants) and from over a thousand subjects provided by 6 global collaborators. Where available, HLA class I and class II types were taken from metadata supplied by the sample provider and were not determined by assay-based typing.

Whole blood was collected in K2EDTA tubes by collaborating institutions according to the institutions' own protocols. For TCRbeta analysis, collaborator samples were shipped as frozen whole blood, as isolated PBMCs, or as DNA extracted from either sample type. What the research found in general, with its limitations: The quantity of clinical and demographic metadata differed by source and by participant and was supplied without curation.

TCRbeta CDR3 regions were amplified from genomic DNA using the immunoSEQ Assay, a bias-controlled multiplex PCR. Concerning the study's data processing: Within the assay, amplification of reference gene primers was used to estimate how many nucleated cells each sample contained. To quantify the absolute abundance of each unique TCRbeta CDR3 rearrangement, sequence reads were collapsed and filtered. For each sample, productive Simpson clonality was calculated by taking the square root of Simpson's diversity index across productive rearrangements. The table comes from immuneACCESS by way of TCRdb, which keeps in-frame sequences with V and J called. Part of the clones is missing from these tables; in studies checked, under half for an unresolved V gene and the rest for unknown reasons. The V and J calls and clone size are taken from that table; D and trimming were inferred from the DNA. The sample includes more than 70,000 clones, with 70% to 90% observed a single time. The biggest ten clones account for less than 9% of the sample.

CDR1 and CDR2 were assigned from the germline V gene as SGHRS and YFSETQ. There are 14 amino acids in the CDR3, from cysteine to phenylalanine inclusive. Only CDR3 DNA is held: 42 bases, read in frame from base 1. Cut back by 0 bases and 3 bases, the V and J ends lie 8 bases apart. This clone has just a few counts. Which antigen it targets is not known. Qualities for individual bases were not recorded, and no much larger clone is one base off. The chain uses TRBV5-1 and TRBJ2-3; the D region possibly corresponds to TRBD1 (5 bases align). The source of this sequence is a man aged 60 to 69 with acute or convalescent COVID-19. The sample consisted of peripheral blood. The nucleotide sequence reads as follows: TGCGCCAGCAGCTTGGTGCAGGGAACAGATACGCAGTATTTT. This translates into CASSLVQGTDTQYF.